This T cell receptor (beta chain) comes out of a study of cytomegalovirus exposure and HLA in healthy donors. Study-wide points: In an earlier analysis, in some 600 donors, most V segments appeared productive either ~87% or ~30% of the time. As a later analysis showed, a missense DCLRE1C variant was linked to trimming of TCR beta V- and J-genes. Sequencing likely caused a cluster of highly shared sequence variants.

As regards this clone: The antigen is not known.

The primer mix had 60 Vbeta and 13 Jbeta primers. Original processing methods: In a later analysis, of about 80 million unique beta chains, 9 million to 11 million appeared in at least two donors. Data came from immunoSEQ multiplex PCR; TCRdb stores just in-frame clones and leaves some out. The V and J calls and clone size come from that table; D and trimming were worked out from the DNA. The repertoire includes over 85,000 clones, under 85% of them detected once, and 1.5% to 2.5% sits in the top ten. Trimming removed 0 bases from V and 8 bases from J, with 20 bases in between. Germline V gene lookup returns CDR1 LGHNA and CDR2 YNFKEQ. The CDR3 contains 17 residues.

Source material: PBMCs. The sequence was obtained from a man aged 35-49 years in good health and CMV-seronegative. The chain has TRBV4-2 and TRBJ2-1; weak D call: TRBD2 (7 bases). The CDR3 nucleotides are TGTGCCAGCAGCCAAGAGGCCGGGGGGCAAATTTTCGATGAGCAGTTCTTC. Protein product: CASSQEAGGQIFDEQFF.